This TCR beta chain is from a study of blood T cell repertoires in COVID-19. About the research overall: From T cells, B-cell-depleted T cells, or PBMCs came the material, which was cDNA or gDNA.

Participants were aged 18 to 89 years from approximately 23 US areas. Cohorts were based on clinical histories the participants reported. Germline assignment: CDR1 MGHDK and CDR2 SYGVNS. V lost 5 bases and J 3 bases, leaving 11 bases between the germline ends. CDR3 length equals 14 residues. Profiling relied on immunoSEQ multiplex PCR, and the TCRdb table lists in-frame clones only, not all of them. The sample lists roughly 290,000 clones, roughly 90% occurring once. The genes are TRBV25-1 and TRBJ1-5; D is possibly TRBD1 (6 bases). This sequence originates from a woman aged 18-35 years with acute COVID-19. Sequencing input: PBMCs or T cells enriched from blood (not recorded which). Here the CDR3 DNA reads TGTGCCAGCAGTACTGGGGGCATCAATCAGCCCCAGCATTTT. This translates into CASSTGGINQPQHF.